One and the same sample provided the 20 T cell receptor beta chains below, sequenced in a study of shared clonotypes between healthy human individuals. Method: immunoSEQ multiplex PCR; TCRdb's copy keeps in-frame clones and lacks some. In the table there are around 980,000 clones, about 84% of which are singletons. The sequencing input was memory CD4+ T cells from PBMCs. As to subset: CD45RA-negative fraction. These receptors were collected from a man in his late teens or twenties in good health. Some clones in this sample may be carry-over from other donors' samples.

This clone appeared a few times. The chain uses TRBV9 and TRBJ1-1, with unresolved D. Germline CDR1 is SGDLS and CDR2 is YYNGEE. The V and J ends lost 4 bases and 1 base respectively, with 14 bases between them. The CDR3 is 15 residues long. CDR3 region: CASSPHVGKNTEAFF. CDR3 in DNA: TGTGCCAGCAGCCCACATGTTGGGAAGAACACTGAAGCTTTCTTT.

This sequence joins TRBV28 and TRBJ2-7; the D gene is possibly TRBD2 (5 bases). The ends were cut back, 4 bases at V and 1 base at J, with 11 bases in the middle. The CDR3 is 14 residues long. The V gene's germline CDR1 is MDHEN and CDR2 SYDVKM. Here the CDR3 DNA reads TGTGCCAGCAGTTACCTACGGGGATCCTACGAGCAGTACTTC. It is translated as CASSYLRGSYEQYF. The complete variable domain, with remaining parts taken from reference TRBV28 and TRBJ2-7, reads DVKVTQSSRYLVKRTGEKVFLECVQDMDHENMFWYRQDPGLGLRLIYFSYDVKMKEKGDIPEGYSVSREKKERFSLILESASTNQTSMYLCASSYLRGSYEQYFGPGTRLTVT.

The J gene is TRBJ2-1, the V gene TRBV9, with a tentative D call TRBD2 (6 bases). The germline V and J ends were trimmed by 2 bases and 5 bases, with 8 bases remaining between them. The germline V gene encodes CDR1 SGDLS and CDR2 YYNGEE. CDR3 length equals 13 residues. CDR3 sequence reads: CASSVRRDNEQFF. CDR3 sequence (DNA): TGTGCCAGCAGCGTGAGGAGGGACAATGAGCAGTTCTTC.

V usage is TRBV4-1 and J usage is TRBJ2-7; 14 bases are shared with TRBD2. Trimming at V came to 1 base and at J to 4 bases, leaving 6 bases not matched to a gene. The germline V gene has CDR1 MGHRA and CDR2 YSYEKL. The length of the CDR3 is 17 residues. The CDR3 region has the DNA TGCGCCAGCAGCCAAGTCTTTCGACTAGCGGGAGGGTACGAGCAGTACTTC. This translates into CASSQVFRLAGGYEQYF.

This sequence joins TRBV14 and TRBJ2-1; D is uncertain. Trimming stripped 2 bases from V and 10 bases from J, with 12 bases between. Germline V gene data show CDR1 as SGHDN and CDR2 as FVKESK. CDR3 length equals 13 residues. CDR3 protein: CASSQPHNLEQFF. CDR3 DNA sequence: TGTGCCAGCAGCCAACCTCATAATTTGGAGCAGTTCTTC.

The gene calls are TRBV4-1 and TRBJ2-5; D not certain. CDR3 length: 16 residues. CDR1 and CDR2 (germline): MGHRA, YSYEKL. Between the trimmed V and J ends, which lost 3 bases and 0 bases, there was a span of 14 bases. CDR3 sequence: CASSQGMTRYQETQYF. In nucleotides, the CDR3 is TGCGCCAGCAGCCAGGGAATGACCCGGTACCAAGAGACCCAGTACTTC.

The chain combines TRBV27 with TRBJ1-2; 7 nucleotides agree with TRBD1. This CDR3 spans 15 amino acids. From germline, CDR1 is MNHEY and CDR2 SMNVEV (reference sequence). V was pared by 6 bases and J by 5 bases, with 12 bases of the junction left unmatched. The CDR3 DNA reads TGTGCCAGCAGCCCGGACAGGACCTATGGGTATGGCTACACCTTC. Protein product: CASSPDRTYGYGYTF.

This clone has a count of ten or more. The chain links TRBV9 to TRBJ1-1; tentatively, D is TRBD1 (5 bases). Trimming removed 0 bases at V and 0 bases at J, with 12 bases between. Per germline, CDR1 SGDLS and CDR2 YYNGEE. The CDR3 sequence is 16 residues long. CDR3 DNA sequence: TGTGCCAGCAGCGTAGAAGCAGGGACGATGAACACTGAAGCTTTCTTT. The encoded protein is CASSVEAGTMNTEAFF.

Of note for this clone: Other DNA sequences in the same sample also yield this CDR3. The rearrangement joins TRBV29-1 to TRBJ2-3; the match to TRBD1 covers 9 bases. V lost 7 bases to trimming and J lost 1 base; unmatched junction nucleotides: 3. This CDR3 comprises 13 residues. The germline V gene encodes CDR1 SQVTM and CDR2 ANQGSEA. The CDR3 DNA sequence: TGCAGCGGCGACAGGGGGGGCACAGATACGCAGTATTTT. It specifies CSGDRGGTDTQYF.

The chain links TRBV7-7 to TRBJ2-5, with 8 bases that match TRBD2. Germline V lookup: CDR1 SSHAT, CDR2 FNYEAQ (reference sequence). Trimming cost V 5 bases and J 5 bases; bases outside gene matches: 1. There are 12 residues in the CDR3. CDR3 sequence: CASSPSGETQYF. CDR3 bases: TGTGCCAGCAGCCCTAGCGGGGAGACCCAGTACTTC. Combining the CDR3 with reference TRBV7-7 and TRBJ2-5 gives the whole variable domain GAGVSQSPRYKVTKRGQDVTLRCDPISSHATLYWYQQALGQGPEFLTYFNYEAQPDKSGLPSDRFSAERPEGSISTLTIQRTEQRDSAMYRCASSPSGETQYFGPGTRLLVL.

This clone was observed a handful of times. The chain is built from TRBV28 and TRBJ2-3; 7 nucleotides match TRBD1. The V and J ends lost 4 bases and 1 base, in that order; junction bases with no gene match: 5. CDR3 length equals 15 residues. Germline CDR1 is MDHEN and CDR2 is SYDVKM. CDR3 sequence reads: CASSSRTGGTDTQYF. The CDR3 DNA sequence: TGTGCCAGCAGTTCACGGACAGGCGGCACAGATACGCAGTATTTT.

The chain joins TRBV9 to TRBJ1-3; D is ambiguous. This CDR3 is built from 13 residues. Germline V CDR1 and CDR2: SGDLS, YYNGEE. V was clipped by 4 bases and J by 2 bases, with 7 bases between them. CDR3 sequence reads: CASSPEPGNTIYF. The CDR3 DNA is TGTGCCAGCAGCCCCGAACCTGGAAACACCATATATTTT.

V and J are TRBV2 and TRBJ1-1; 12 positions agree with TRBD1. Germline values: CDR1 SNHLY, CDR2 FYNNEI. The CDR3 sequence is 14 residues long. With 6 bases clipped from V and 8 bases from J, the junction kept 7 bases outside the gene matches. The CDR3 loop is CASRTGTGGMEAFF. In nucleotides, the CDR3 is TGTGCCAGCAGGACCGGGACAGGGGGCATGGAAGCTTTCTTT.

The V and J genes are TRBV27 and TRBJ1-5; the match to TRBD1 covers 9 bases. With V trimmed by 6 bases and J by 5 bases, 17 bases remained unmatched. The CDR3 has 18 amino acids. Germline assignment: CDR1 MNHEY and CDR2 SMNVEV (reference sequence). The CDR3 reads CASRPTLRGTGYHQPQHF. The CDR3 DNA sequence: TGTGCCAGCAGACCGACCTTAAGGGGGACAGGGTACCATCAGCCCCAGCATTTT.

The rearrangement joins TRBV5-1 to TRBJ2-5; no definite D call. The V gene lost 0 bases and the J gene lost 3 bases, with 9 bases spanning the gap. This CDR3 is 14 amino acids long. CDR1 is SGHRS and CDR2 is YFSETQ in the germline V gene. The CDR3 here is CASSLVAAKETQYF. Written as DNA, the CDR3 is TGCGCCAGCAGCTTGGTCGCGGCTAAAGAGACCCAGTACTTC.

This clone was recorded a few times. This sequence joins TRBV7-3 and TRBJ2-1; possible D gene TRBD1, 6 bases. V lost 4 bases to trimming and J lost 8 bases, with 15 bases between them. Germline CDR1 reads SGHTA; CDR2 reads FQGTGA. The CDR3 is made up of 14 amino acids. CDR3 loop: CASSSTGNWDEQFF. DNA for the CDR3: TGTGCCAGCAGCTCAACAGGGAACTGGGATGAGCAGTTCTTC.

The chain is built from TRBV11-2 and TRBJ2-5; unclear D gene. With 1 base removed from V and 3 bases from J, the gap between germline ends came to 6 bases. Looked up from germline, CDR1 is SGHAT and CDR2 is FQNNGV. The CDR3 totals 13 residues. The CDR3 here is CASSLAAKETQYF. CDR3 nucleotide sequence: TGTGCCAGCAGCTTAGCGGCAAAAGAGACCCAGTACTTC. The full variable domain, rest sourced from reference TRBV11-2 and TRBJ2-5, is EAGVAQSPRYKIIEKRQSVAFWCNPISGHATLYWYQQILGQGPKLLIQFQNNGVVDDSQLPKDRFSAERLKGVDSTLKIQPAKLEDSAVYLCASSLAAKETQYFGPGTRLLVL.

The chain combines TRBV5-1 with TRBJ2-7; D uncertain. The CDR3 consists of 12 residues. Trimming cost V 5 bases and J 3 bases, with 9 bases left between them. CDR1 is SGHRS and CDR2 is YFSETQ in the germline V gene. The CDR3 bases are TGCGCCAGCAGTAGGAACTTCTACGAGCAGTACTTC. Encoded protein: CASSRNFYEQYF.

DNA for the CDR3: TGCAGTGCTAGAGCCTGGAGGGAGCTGTTTTTT. Protein product: CSARAWRELFF. This sequence joins TRBV20-1 and TRBJ2-2; D remains ambiguous. The CDR3 runs to 11 residues. Trimming removed 1 base from V and 9 bases from J, with 6 bases in between. Germline values: CDR1 DFQATT, CDR2 SNEGSKA (reference sequence).

This chain uses TRBV4-1 with TRBJ2-1, with TRBD1 as a possible D gene (6 bases). The ends were cut back, 0 bases at V and 0 bases at J, with 15 bases in the middle. The CDR3 is 18 residues long. From germline, CDR1 is MGHRA and CDR2 YSYEKL. The CDR3 sequence is CASSQEEGATGSYNEQFF. The DNA of the CDR3 is TGCGCCAGCAGCCAAGAAGAGGGAGCGACAGGCTCCTACAATGAGCAGTTCTTC.